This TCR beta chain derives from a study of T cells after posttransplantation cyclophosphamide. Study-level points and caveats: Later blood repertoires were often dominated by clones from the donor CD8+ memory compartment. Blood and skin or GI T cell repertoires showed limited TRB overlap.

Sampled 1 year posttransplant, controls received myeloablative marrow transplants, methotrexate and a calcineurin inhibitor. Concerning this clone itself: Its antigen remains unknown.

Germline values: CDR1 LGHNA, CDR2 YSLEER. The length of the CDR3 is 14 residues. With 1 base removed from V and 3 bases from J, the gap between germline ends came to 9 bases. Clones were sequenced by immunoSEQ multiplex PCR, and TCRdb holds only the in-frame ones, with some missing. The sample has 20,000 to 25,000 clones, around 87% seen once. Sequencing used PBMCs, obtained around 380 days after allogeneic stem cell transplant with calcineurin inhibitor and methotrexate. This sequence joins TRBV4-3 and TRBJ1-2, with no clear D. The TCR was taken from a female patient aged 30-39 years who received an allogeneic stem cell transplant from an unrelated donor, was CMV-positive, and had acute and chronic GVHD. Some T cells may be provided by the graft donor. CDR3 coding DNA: TGCGCCAGCAGCCAAGGGATCGGAGACTATGGCTACACCTTC. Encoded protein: CASSQGIGDYGYTF.